Presented here are 13 T cell receptor beta chains from one specimen sequenced in a study of shared clonotypes between healthy human individuals. TCRdb keeps only in-frame clones here, not all; method: immunoSEQ multiplex PCR. The sample carries about 450,000 clones, approximately 79% recorded once. The material sequenced was PBMCs. These TCRs come from a woman in her 40s in good health. Some clones in this sample may be carry-over from other donors' samples.

The chain recombines TRBV7-3 with TRBJ2-1; 13 nucleotides match TRBD2. The CDR3 contains 18 residues. V was clipped by 5 bases and J by 6 bases; unmatched bases: 13. The germline V gene has CDR1 SGHTA and CDR2 FQGTGA. Written as DNA, the CDR3 is TGTGCCAGCAGCAAAGACACGCGACTAGCGGGAGGAACCAATGAGCAGTTCTTC. Translation gives CASSKDTRLAGGTNEQFF. The whole variable domain, filled in from reference TRBV7-3 and TRBJ2-1, reads GAGVSQTPSNKVTEKGKYVELRCDPISGHTALYWYRQSLGQGPEFLIYFQGTGAADDSGLPNDRFFAVRPEGSVSTLKIQRTERGDSAVYLCASSKDTRLAGGTNEQFFGPGTRLTVL.

The J gene is TRBJ1-1, the V gene TRBV5-6; D uncertain. The V end lost 2 bases, the J end lost 2 bases, and 4 bases lay between the germline ends. Looked up from germline, CDR1 is SGHDT and CDR2 is YYEEEE. The CDR3 covers 12 residues. The DNA of the CDR3 is TGTGCCAGCAGCTTACTAAACACTGAAGCTTTCTTT. Translation gives CASSLLNTEAFF. Supplemented by reference TRBV5-6 and TRBJ1-1, the full variable domain reads DAGVTQSPTHLIKTRGQQVTLRCSPKSGHDTVSWYQQALGQGPQFIFQYYEEEERQRGNFPDRFSGHQFPNYSSELNVNALLLGDSALYLCASSLLNTEAFFGQGTRLTVV.

V and J are TRBV30 and TRBJ2-1, with TRBD1 identical over 9 bases. Unmatched junction bases numbered 13, after V lost 4 bases and J lost 9 bases. Germline assignment: CDR1 GTSNPN and CDR2 SVGIG (reference sequence). The CDR3 contains 15 residues. The CDR3 reads CAWNGAGQGTGEQFF. The CDR3 region has the DNA TGTGCCTGGAACGGGGCGGGACAGGGAACGGGTGAGCAGTTCTTC.

This clone was detected only once. This chain connects TRBV30 to TRBJ1-2; possibly TRBD1 for D (6 bases). The CDR3 has 15 residues. Germline assignment: CDR1 GTSNPN and CDR2 SVGIG (reference sequence). Trimming removed 2 bases at V and 3 bases at J, with 16 bases between. The CDR3 spells CAWSITGTADYGYTF. DNA for the CDR3: TGTGCCTGGAGTATAACAGGGACGGCGGACTATGGCTACACCTTC. Full variable domain (remainder filled in from reference TRBV30 and TRBJ1-2): SQTIHQWPATLVQPVGSPLSLECTVEGTSNPNLYWYRQAAGRGLQLLFYSVGIGQISSEVPQNLSASRPQDRQFILSSKKLLLSDSGFYLCAWSITGTADYGYTFGSGTRLTVV.

The V and J genes are TRBV9 and TRBJ2-2, with D tentatively TRBD1 or TRBD2 (5 bases each). CDR1 is SGDLS, CDR2 YYNGEE, per germline. Trimming cost V 4 bases and J 5 bases, with 15 bases left between them. CDR3 length equals 15 residues. CDR3 sequence: CASSQDAGRTGELFF. CDR3 coding DNA: TGTGCCAGCAGCCAAGATGCAGGGAGAACCGGGGAGCTGTTTTTT.

The chain is built from TRBV30 and TRBJ2-3, with 8 nucleotides matching TRBD1. Germline trimming cut 4 bases from V and 3 bases from J; bases unmatched to any gene: 3. CDR3 length: 13 amino acids. Germline CDR1 and CDR2: GTSNPN and SVGIG (reference sequence). The CDR3 loop is CAWNGQGTDTQYF. The CDR3 DNA reads TGTGCCTGGAACGGACAGGGTACAGATACGCAGTATTTT.

For the CDR3, the DNA is TGCGCCAGCAGCTTCACAGACTACAATGAGCAGTTCTTC. This sequence encodes CASSFTDYNEQFF. V is TRBV5-1 and J is TRBJ2-1, with D unclear. V lost 2 bases to trimming and J lost 3 bases, with 6 bases between them. Germline CDR1 and CDR2: SGHRS and YFSETQ. CDR3 length: 13 residues. Full variable domain (rest looked up from reference TRBV5-1 and TRBJ2-1): KAGVTQTPRYLIKTRGQQVTLSCSPISGHRSVSWYQQTPGQGLQFLFEYFSETQRNKGNFPGRFSGRQFSNSRSEMNVSTLELGDSALYLCASSFTDYNEQFFGPGTRLTVL.

The DNA of the CDR3 is TGCAGCGCCAGGGACAGTGTACTAGCCAAAAACATTCAGTACTTC. As protein: CSARDSVLAKNIQYF. The chain combines TRBV29-1 with TRBJ2-4; the match to TRBD1 covers 7 bases. Germline CDR1 is SQVTM and CDR2 is ANQGSEA. After removal of 7 bases from V and 0 bases from J, the junction contained 9 bases not matched to a gene. This CDR3 contains 15 residues.

Only one count was recorded for this clone. The chain is built from TRBV7-8 and TRBJ2-1, with 8 bases that match TRBD2. With 5 bases clipped from V and 15 bases from J, the junction kept 9 bases outside the gene matches. This CDR3 has 12 residues. Looked up from germline, CDR1 is SGHVS and CDR2 is FQNEAQ. CDR3 sequence (DNA): TGTGCCAGCAGCGTACCACCGGGACTAGTGTTCTTC. Residues: CASSVPPGLVFF.

This clone was seen only once. The chain employs TRBV27 and TRBJ2-3, with TRBD2 matching 8 bases. Germline trimming cut 5 bases from V and 3 bases from J; bases unmatched to any gene: 7. The CDR3 is 15 amino acids. Germline lookup yields CDR1 MNHEY and CDR2 SMNVEV (reference sequence). The CDR3 coding sequence is TGTGCCAGCAGTAAAGGACTAGCAATAACAGATACGCAGTATTTT. Amino acids: CASSKGLAITDTQYF.

This clone was recorded a few times. The rearrangement uses TRBV9 and TRBJ1-2; D is undetermined. The CDR3 covers 15 residues. V lost 4 bases, J lost 2 bases, and 15 bases lay in between. Germline lookup yields CDR1 SGDLS and CDR2 YYNGEE. CDR3 in DNA: TGTGCCAGCAGCCCCGAGTGGGGAGCGAACTATGGCTACACCTTC. It encodes CASSPEWGANYGYTF.

The chain recombines TRBV10-3 with TRBJ2-7; 11 bases are shared with TRBD2. J was trimmed by 5 bases and V by 10 bases; bases with no gene match: 7. The CDR3 sequence is 13 residues long. The V gene's germline CDR1 is ENHRY and CDR2 SYGVKD. The CDR3 DNA follows: TGTGCCACTTTAGCGGGAGGGACGGACGAGCAGTACTTC. Residues: CATLAGGTDEQYF.

This clone was seen a handful of times. J is TRBJ2-5 and V is TRBV7-3; 8 positions agree with TRBD2. CDR3 length equals 14 residues. Germline CDR1 reads SGHTA; CDR2 reads FQGTGA. With 5 bases clipped from V and 5 bases from J, the junction kept 7 bases outside the gene matches. The CDR3 region has the DNA TGTGCCAGCAGCGAGGGGTTAGCGGGGGAGACCCAGTACTTC. Translated: CASSEGLAGETQYF.